This TCR beta chain was sequenced in a study of beta chain features in type 1 diabetes. Study-level points and caveats: The question of HLA type influencing TCRB rearrangement was one that remained unresolved here. Equally in patients and controls, PCR might preferentially amplify shorter templates. It was among patients, rather than healthy donors, that naive, central memory and Treg TCRB repertoires appeared more similar.

Comment on this clone: Its antigen is currently unknown. The identical CDR3 is also encoded by other nucleotide sequences in the sample.

The isolated RNA, all of it, was reverse transcribed, so expressed TCRB transcripts were what got sequenced. Some clones are missing from TCRdb's copy, which holds only in-frame ones; the method was immunoSEQ multiplex PCR. Of 430,000 or so clones listed, 10% to 12% are singletons. CDR1 and CDR2 (germline): PRHDT, FYEKMQ (reference sequence). This CDR3 has 13 residues. J gave up 4 bases and V 2 bases, and 2 bases lay outside the gene matches. One heparinised draw, averaging about 110 mL, was taken per donor. The chain employs TRBV13 and TRBJ2-7; 7 nucleotides match TRBD1. The receptor comes from a woman under 30 in good health. The sequencing input was naive CD4+ T cells from blood. This CDR3 reads CASSLNRGYEQYF. CDR3 DNA sequence: TGTGCCAGCAGCTTAAACAGGGGATACGAGCAGTACTTC.